The 27 T cell receptor beta chains in this list originate from one sample, sequenced in a study of human thymus T cells. The data were produced by immunoSEQ multiplex PCR, yet TCRdb's version contains in-frame clones alone and is incomplete. The sample shows tens of thousands of clones, around 94% of them seen only once. Material for sequencing was blood. These receptors were obtained from a boy under three years old with a congenital heart defect but otherwise immunologically healthy.

V is TRBV11-2 and J is TRBJ1-2; no reliable D call. Trimming shortened V by 3 bases and J by 3 bases, and 5 bases separated the two germline ends. The V gene's germline CDR1 is SGHAT and CDR2 FQNNGV. This CDR3 comprises 12 residues. Here the CDR3 reads CASSLDYYGYTF. DNA of the CDR3: TGTGCCAGCAGCTTGGACTACTATGGCTACACCTTC.

This clone was seen once. This chain joins TRBV5-1 and TRBJ2-3; 8 bases line up with TRBD2. Germline V gene lookup returns CDR1 SGHRS and CDR2 YFSETQ. With V trimmed by 4 bases and J by 3 bases, 10 bases remained unmatched. The CDR3 sequence is 16 residues long. The CDR3 loop is CASSGTRIGSTDTQYF. The CDR3, as DNA: TGCGCCAGCAGCGGGACTAGGATTGGTAGTACAGATACGCAGTATTTT. Filled out from reference TRBV5-1 and TRBJ2-3, the complete variable domain reads KAGVTQTPRYLIKTRGQQVTLSCSPISGHRSVSWYQQTPGQGLQFLFEYFSETQRNKGNFPGRFSGRQFSNSRSEMNVSTLELGDSALYLCASSGTRIGSTDTQYFGPGTRLTVL.

The gene calls are TRBV30 and TRBJ1-5; possible D gene TRBD1, 5 bases. CDR3 length: 13 amino acids. Germline loops: CDR1 GTSNPN, CDR2 SVGIG (reference sequence). The V end was cut by 5 bases, the J end by 0 bases, with 8 bases between. CDR3 sequence: CAWGQYSNQPQHF. The CDR3 nucleotides read TGTGCCTGGGGACAATATAGCAATCAGCCCCAGCATTTT.

The chain employs TRBV23-1 and TRBJ2-7, with 7 positions matching TRBD1. TRBV23-1 is an open reading frame whose function is uncertain. V was clipped by 8 bases and J by 2 bases; unmatched bases: 27. The CDR3 consists of 20 residues. The CDR3 spells CASGHRGFAGRVRLPYEQYF. The CDR3 nucleotides read TGCGCCAGCGGGCACAGGGGCTTTGCCGGGCGGGTGAGGCTTCCCTACGAGCAGTACTTC.

The chain uses TRBV4-2 and TRBJ2-1, with 7 bases matching TRBD2. V was pared by 7 bases and J by 3 bases, with 9 bases of the junction left unmatched. Germline V lookup: CDR1 LGHNA, CDR2 YNFKEQ. The CDR3 covers 15 residues. For the CDR3, the DNA is TGTGCCAGCACCGGAGCGGGGTATGGCTACAATGAGCAGTTCTTC. Translated: CASTGAGYGYNEQFF.

The rearrangement joins TRBV30 to TRBJ2-1; 12 bases align to TRBD2. The CDR3 extends over 16 amino acids. Germline values: CDR1 GTSNPN, CDR2 SVGIG (reference sequence). The J segment lost 5 bases and the V segment lost 0 bases, leaving 5 bases of the junction unmatched. CDR3 bases: TGTGCCTGGAGTGTTTGGCTAGCGGGGGGGAACAATGAGCAGTTCTTC. It is translated as CAWSVWLAGGNNEQFF.

J is TRBJ2-3 and V is TRBV7-3; TRBD2 aligns across 9 bases. The junction had 6 bases not matched to a gene; V was cut back by 4 bases and J by 4 bases. CDR1 is SGHTA, CDR2 FQGTGA, per germline. This CDR3 comprises 15 residues. CDR3 sequence reads: CASSSGLAKADTQYF. CDR3 sequence (DNA): TGTGCCAGCAGCTCCGGACTAGCGAAGGCAGATACGCAGTATTTT.

About this clone: Different DNA sequences within this sample yield the same CDR3. The chain employs TRBV28 and TRBJ2-5; 11 bases are a match to TRBD2. The CDR3 loop spans 14 amino acids. Germline V lookup: CDR1 MDHEN, CDR2 SYDVKM. The V segment lost 2 bases and the J segment 4 bases; nucleotides outside the gene matches: 0. CDR3 sequence (DNA): TGTGCCAGCAGTTTACTAGCGGGGGGAGAGACCCAGTACTTC. This gives the protein CASSLLAGGETQYF.

The V gene is TRBV7-9, the J gene TRBJ1-2; D call uncertain. Germline V gene sequence: CDR1 SEHNR, CDR2 FQNEAQ (reference sequence). With 0 bases removed from V and 4 bases from J, the gap between germline ends came to 3 bases. The CDR3 has 12 amino acids. This CDR3 is CASSLAGYGYTF. As DNA, the CDR3 is TGTGCCAGCAGCTTAGCGGGCTATGGCTACACCTTC.

The chain links TRBV28 to TRBJ2-3, with D hard to call. The CDR3 covers 12 residues. CDR1 MDHEN and CDR2 SYDVKM come from the germline V gene. Trimming left V 4 bases short and J 2 bases short, with 4 bases between. CDR3 region: CASSSNTDTQYF. CDR3 bases: TGTGCCAGCAGTTCAAACACAGATACGCAGTATTTT.

The J gene is TRBJ1-3, the V gene TRBV5-1, with TRBD1 identical over 7 bases. CDR3 size: 17 residues. The germline CDR1 and CDR2 sequences are SGHRS and YFSETQ. Losses at the gene ends were 1 base for V and 0 bases for J; bases not matched to a gene: 7. CDR3 protein: CASSLFSGQSSGNTIYF. CDR3 nucleotide sequence: TGCGCCAGCAGCTTGTTCTCGGGACAGAGCTCTGGAAACACCATATATTTT.

In this sample, this clone turned up once. The CDR3 here is CASSQNGLNPGLADQETQYF. The CDR3 DNA reads as TGTGCCAGCAGCCAAAACGGTCTTAATCCGGGACTAGCGGATCAAGAGACCCAGTACTTC. V and J are TRBV4-2 and TRBJ2-5, with 11 bases identical to TRBD2. The CDR3 sequence is 20 residues long. The ends lost 2 bases at V and 2 bases at J; junction bases unmatched: 16. Germline V gene sequence: CDR1 LGHNA, CDR2 YNFKEQ.

This clone occurred once. The chain employs TRBV28 and TRBJ1-3, with 8 bases lining up with TRBD1. Germline trimming cut 6 bases from V and 4 bases from J; bases unmatched to any gene: 5. The CDR3 is 14 amino acids. The V gene's germline CDR1 is MDHEN and CDR2 SYDVKM. The CDR3 nucleotides read TGTGCCAGCAGCCCGACAGGGGCCGGAAACACCATATATTTT. This codes for CASSPTGAGNTIYF.

About this clone: In the same sample, other DNA sequences code for this CDR3. The chain joins TRBV4-2 to TRBJ2-5; no definite D call. The V end lost 2 bases, the J end lost 2 bases, and 3 bases lay between the germline ends. The CDR3 extends over 12 amino acids. Germline-derived CDR1 and CDR2 are LGHNA and YNFKEQ. This chain's CDR3 is CASSQTQETQYF. CDR3 bases: TGTGCCAGCAGCCAAACACAAGAGACCCAGTACTTC.

The chain employs TRBV5-5 and TRBJ2-7, with D uncertain. V shed 2 bases and J shed 0 bases, with 9 bases lying between them. CDR1 is SGHKS, CDR2 YYEKEE, per germline (reference sequence). CDR3 length: 14 amino acids. The DNA for the CDR3 is TGTGCCAGCAGCTTATCGATCAGCTCCTACGAGCAGTACTTC. Translated, it gives CASSLSISSYEQYF.

The chain employs TRBV5-1 and TRBJ2-3; 8 positions match TRBD1. This CDR3 has 15 amino acids. Germline-derived CDR1 and CDR2 are SGHRS and YFSETQ. Trimming removed 2 bases from V and 1 base from J; junction bases left unmatched: 3. The CDR3 is CASSFSGQGTDTQYF. DNA for the CDR3: TGCGCCAGCAGCTTTTCGGGACAGGGCACAGATACGCAGTATTTT.

The chain joins TRBV28 to TRBJ1-2, with a possible D match to TRBD1 (5 bases). V was clipped by 1 base and J by 4 bases, with 10 bases between them. CDR3 length: 14 residues. CDR1 and CDR2 (germline): MDHEN, SYDVKM. CDR3 DNA: TGTGCCAGCAGTTTATACTGGGGCTCCTATGGCTACACCTTC. Translated: CASSLYWGSYGYTF.

This chain uses TRBV5-1 with TRBJ2-3; 15 bases match TRBD2. The CDR3 is 17 amino acids. V lost 3 bases and J lost 1; bases outside the gene matches: 3. Per the germline V gene, CDR1 is SGHRS and CDR2 is YFSETQ. The CDR3 reads CASSWTSGGAGTDTQYF. CDR3 in DNA: TGCGCCAGCAGCTGGACTAGCGGGGGGGCGGGCACAGATACGCAGTATTTT.

In this sample, this clone turned up once. The J gene is TRBJ2-2, the V gene TRBV4-2; D possibly corresponds to TRBD2 (5 bases). CDR3 length equals 15 residues. Germline V gives CDR1 LGHNA, CDR2 YNFKEQ. The V end lost 3 bases, the J end lost 0 bases, and 8 bases lay between the germline ends. CDR3 sequence (DNA): TGTGCCAGCAGCCAGGACTCCGCGAACACCGGGGAGCTGTTTTTT. Protein product: CASSQDSANTGELFF.

To note about this clone: One junction end does not reproduce the germline sequence, and a read error may be involved. This chain joins TRBV4-1 and TRBJ2-7; 8 bases line up with TRBD2. Germline V gene data show CDR1 as MGHRA and CDR2 as YSYEKL. CDR3 length: 15 amino acids. This CDR3 is CAGSLIPRGAGEQYF. The CDR3 DNA sequence: TGCGCCGGCAGCCTTATACCGCGGGGGGCCGGCGAGCAGTACTTC.

The chain combines TRBV9 with TRBJ1-2; a weak D match, TRBD1 (6 bases). Germline V CDR1 and CDR2: SGDLS, YYNGEE. There are 14 residues in the CDR3. V gave up 3 bases and J gave up 8 bases, with 17 bases separating them. The CDR3 DNA reads as TGTGCCAGCAGCGCCCCGGTGGGGGGCTGGGGCTACACCTTC. Translated: CASSAPVGGWGYTF.

The rearrangement joins TRBV5-4 to TRBJ2-3; TRBD2 matches 9 bases. This CDR3 comprises 20 residues. J lost 0 bases, V lost 0 bases, and 14 bases had no gene match. Per the germline V gene, CDR1 is SGHNT and CDR2 is YYREEE (reference sequence). The CDR3 DNA follows: TGTGCCAGCAGCTTGGGCCGTGGGGCGGGGGGGTATTTTAGCACAGATACGCAGTATTTT. Protein sequence: CASSLGRGAGGYFSTDTQYF.

The chain uses TRBV5-1 and TRBJ2-5; TRBD2 matches 16 bases. CDR1 and CDR2 (germline): SGHRS, YFSETQ. V was pared by 0 bases and J by 4 bases, with 6 bases of the junction left unmatched. This CDR3 comprises 18 residues. CDR3 bases: TGCGCCAGCAGCTTGGCCGGGACTAGCGGGGGGGCCAGAGAGACCCAGTACTTC. Residues: CASSLAGTSGGARETQYF.

The chain joins TRBV3-2 to TRBJ2-7; TRBD2 was called by the table and not checked on the DNA. TRBV3-2 is designated a pseudogene. CDR3 length equals 8 residues. Here the CDR3 DNA reads TGTGCCAGCAGCCAAGATACGGTC. Protein sequence: CASSQDTV.

The chain joins TRBV19 to TRBJ1-1; TRBD1 agrees at 7 bases. Germline lookup yields CDR1 LNHDA and CDR2 SQIVND (reference sequence). The CDR3 consists of 14 residues. Germline trimming cut 7 bases from V and 2 bases from J; bases unmatched to any gene: 7. CDR3 nucleotide sequence: TGTGCCAGTAATCTGGGACAGATTAACACTGAAGCTTTCTTT. This codes for CASNLGQINTEAFF.

CDR3 sequence (DNA): TGTGCCAGCTCACCAGACAGTTCCTACGAGCAGTACTTC. Its protein product is CASSPDSSYEQYF. The V gene is TRBV18, the J gene TRBJ2-7; D is perhaps TRBD1 (5 bases). Per germline, CDR1 KGHSH and CDR2 LQKENI. The CDR3 runs 13 residues. The ends were cut back, 2 bases at V and 1 base at J, with 6 bases in the middle.

V and J are TRBV2 and TRBJ1-1, with D unresolved. This CDR3 contains 16 residues. The V and J ends lost 5 bases and 1 base respectively, with 17 bases between them. The germline CDR1 and CDR2 sequences are SNHLY and FYNNEI. This CDR3 reads CASSYTPTRGNTEAFF. DNA of the CDR3: TGTGCCAGCAGTTATACCCCGACCCGTGGGAACACTGAAGCTTTCTTT. The full variable domain, in which reference TRBV2 and TRBJ1-1 provide the parts outside the CDR3, is EPEVTQTPSHQVTQMGQEVILRCVPISNHLYFYWYRQILGQKVEFLVSFYNNEISEKSEIFDDQFSVERPDGSNFTLKIRSTKLEDSAMYFCASSYTPTRGNTEAFFGQGTRLTVV.